This TCR beta chain came from a study of metastatic and nonmetastatic thyroid tumors. Turning to the study itself: The authors compared repertoires across blood and tumor or nodule tissue from malignant and benign thyroid patients.

The germline V gene has CDR1 SGHDT and CDR2 YYEEEE. Trimming removed 0 bases at V and 5 bases at J, with 12 bases between. This CDR3 spans 14 amino acids. Patients had received no treatment of any kind before thyroid surgery. Study processing details: Clinicopathological groups supplied CDR3 differences that were used to build a distant-metastasis classifier for papillary thyroid cancer. TCRdb reassembled clones from the PCR reads with MiXCR. The V and J calls come from TCRdb's annotation, not from the publication. The data contain 3,500 to 5,000 clones, roughly a third of them seen just once; the ten biggest clones take up less than 30%. General observations from the study: It was reported that TCR beta diversity was significantly higher in malignant thyroid tumors than benign nodules, in blood and tumor.

This clone is termed large (0.1 to 1%). Its antigen is unidentified. The specimen was adjacent normal tissue. The rearrangement joins TRBV5-6 to TRBJ2-7, with D perhaps assigned TRBD1 or TRBD2 (5 bases each). The clonotype originates from a female donor with papillary thyroid cancer or a benign thyroid nodule (not recorded which). Some clones in this sample may be carry-over from other donors' samples. CDR3 sequence (DNA): TGTGCCAGCAGCTTGGGGGACGCCTTTCACGAGCAGTACTTC. This translates into CASSLGDAFHEQYF.